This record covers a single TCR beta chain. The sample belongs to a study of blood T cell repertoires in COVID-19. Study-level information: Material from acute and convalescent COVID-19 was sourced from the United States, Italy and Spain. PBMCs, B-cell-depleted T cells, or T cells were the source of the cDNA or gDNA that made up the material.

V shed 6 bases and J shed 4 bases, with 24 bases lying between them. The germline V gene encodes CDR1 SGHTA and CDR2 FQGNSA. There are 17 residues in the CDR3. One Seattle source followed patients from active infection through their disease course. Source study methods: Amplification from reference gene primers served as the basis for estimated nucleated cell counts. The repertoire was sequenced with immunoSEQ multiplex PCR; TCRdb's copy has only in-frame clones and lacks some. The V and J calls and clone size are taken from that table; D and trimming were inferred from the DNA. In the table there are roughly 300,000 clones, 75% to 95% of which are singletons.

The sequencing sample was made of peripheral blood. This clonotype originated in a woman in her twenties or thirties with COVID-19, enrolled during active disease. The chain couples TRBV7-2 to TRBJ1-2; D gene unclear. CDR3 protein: CASSYPGRADKFYGYTF. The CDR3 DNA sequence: TGTGCCAGCAGTTACCCCGGGAGGGCCGACAAGTTCTATGGCTACACCTTC.